Presented here are 26 T cell receptor beta chains from one specimen sequenced in a study of STAT5B mutations in CD4+ large granular lymphocyte leukemia (dated by TCRdb to between 2021 and 2024). Library method: the immunoSEQ multiplex PCR assay. The clones in this table, taken by TCRdb from immuneACCESS, are in-frame only. Not every clone is retained; where verified, under half of the shortfall comes from an unresolved V gene, and the cause of the rest is unknown. The sample contains fewer than 35,000 clones, approximately 80% of them found a single time. Jointly, the top ten make up about 2.5% of the sample. Sequenced input: CD4+ T cells from blood buffy coats. The receptors come from a human donor in good health.

The rearrangement uses TRBV7-6 and TRBJ2-3; 15 bases line up with TRBD2. Per germline, CDR1 SGHVS and CDR2 FNYEAQ. This CDR3 has 18 amino acids. Trimming removed 4 bases from V and 2 bases from J; junction bases left unmatched: 7. The CDR3 region has the DNA TGTGCCAGCAGCTCCGGACTAGCGGGAGGGAGGGTCACAGATACGCAGTATTTT. Its translation: CASSSGLAGGRVTDTQYF.

This clone was seen a few times. The chain employs TRBV30 and TRBJ2-1; maybe TRBD2 (6 bases). Trimming pared 0 bases from V and 3 bases from J, leaving 15 bases between. This CDR3 contains 16 residues. Germline values: CDR1 GTSNPN, CDR2 SVGIG (reference sequence). CDR3 amino acids: CAWSVWGGGVYNEQFF. The CDR3 DNA is TGTGCCTGGAGTGTCTGGGGTGGAGGGGTCTACAATGAGCAGTTCTTC.

The chain couples TRBV11-2 to TRBJ2-1, with D perhaps matching TRBD1 (6 bases). From germline, CDR1 is SGHAT and CDR2 FQNNGV. The CDR3 is made up of 14 amino acids. The V end lost 5 bases, the J end lost 6 bases, and 14 bases lay between the germline ends. The DNA of the CDR3 is TGTGCCAGCAGCACTACGGGACACTTCAATGAGCAGTTCTTC. This sequence encodes CASSTTGHFNEQFF.

Only a few counts were recorded for this clone. V and J are TRBV7-9 and TRBJ1-4, with D tentatively TRBD1 (5 bases). V was clipped by 1 base and J by 8 bases, with 11 bases between them. The V gene's germline CDR1 is SEHNR and CDR2 FQNEAQ (reference sequence). This CDR3 has 14 amino acids. CDR3 bases: TGTGCCAGCAGCTTAGGTGCAGGGCAGGAAAAACTGTTTTTT. It codes for CASSLGAGQEKLFF.

Worth noting for this clone: The same CDR3 also results from other DNA sequences found in this sample. This chain joins TRBV4-3 and TRBJ2-5; 12 nucleotides align to TRBD2. Germline loops: CDR1 LGHNA, CDR2 YSLEER. V trimming: 3 bases; J trimming: 5 bases; junction bases outside the gene matches: 7. The CDR3 consists of 16 residues. The CDR3 loop reads CASSQGTSGGRETQYF. CDR3 DNA: TGCGCCAGCAGCCAGGGAACTAGCGGGGGGCGGGAGACCCAGTACTTC.

This sequence joins TRBV5-1 and TRBJ2-7; TRBD2 is a possible D gene (6 bases). The CDR3 consists of 14 residues. Germline V gives CDR1 SGHRS, CDR2 YFSETQ. Trimming took off 4 bases at V and 3 bases at J, with 14 bases between the two ends. CDR3 bases: TGCGCCAGCAGCGTTGGGGGGTCGGGCTACGAGCAGTACTTC. Protein product: CASSVGGSGYEQYF.

A single count supports this clone. The chain is built from TRBV30 and TRBJ1-6; perhaps TRBD1 as D (6 bases). Trimming pared 6 bases from V and 0 bases from J, leaving 9 bases between. The CDR3 consists of 14 residues. Looked up from germline, CDR1 is GTSNPN and CDR2 is SVGIG (reference sequence). CDR3 bases: TGTGCCTGCACAGGGAGCTCCTATAATTCACCCCTCCACTTT. Its protein product is CACTGSSYNSPLHF. Full variable domain (remainder filled in from reference TRBV30 and TRBJ1-6): SQTIHQWPATLVQPVGSPLSLECTVEGTSNPNLYWYRQAAGRGLQLLFYSVGIGQISSEVPQNLSASRPQDRQFILSSKKLLLSDSGFYLCACTGSSYNSPLHFGNGTRLTVT.

The J gene is TRBJ2-1, the V gene TRBV5-1, with D perhaps matching TRBD2 (6 bases). V was pared by 0 bases and J by 6 bases, with 13 bases between. CDR1 and CDR2 (germline): SGHRS, YFSETQ. The CDR3 is 15 residues long. The CDR3 is CASSLALGGLNEQFF. Here the CDR3 DNA reads TGCGCCAGCAGCTTGGCCTTAGGAGGGCTCAATGAGCAGTTCTTC. The full variable domain, rest sourced from reference TRBV5-1 and TRBJ2-1, is KAGVTQTPRYLIKTRGQQVTLSCSPISGHRSVSWYQQTPGQGLQFLFEYFSETQRNKGNFPGRFSGRQFSNSRSEMNVSTLELGDSALYLCASSLALGGLNEQFFGPGTRLTVL.

This rearrangement joins TRBV19 to TRBJ2-1, with D possibly being TRBD1 or TRBD2 (6 bases each). CDR3 length: 15 residues. Trimming removed 3 bases from V and 9 bases from J, with 18 bases in between. Germline V lookup: CDR1 LNHDA, CDR2 SQIVND (reference sequence). CDR3 sequence (DNA): TGTGCCAGTAGTATGAATCAGCGGAGGGGGGTTGAGCAGTTCTTC. Amino acid sequence: CASSMNQRRGVEQFF.

The gene calls are TRBV9 and TRBJ2-3; TRBD1 aligns across 10 bases. CDR3 size: 19 residues. J gave up 4 bases and V 4 bases, and 18 bases lay outside the gene matches. The germline V gene has CDR1 SGDLS and CDR2 YYNGEE. CDR3 in DNA: TGTGCCAGCAGCCGCACCCCAATGAACCGGGACAGGGGCGCAGATACGCAGTATTTT. Translation: CASSRTPMNRDRGADTQYF.

This sequence joins TRBV29-1 and TRBJ1-1, with 9 bases identical to TRBD1. V lost 6 bases to trimming and J lost 6 bases; unmatched junction nucleotides: 5. The CDR3 loop spans 12 amino acids. Germline-derived CDR1 and CDR2 are SQVTM and ANQGSEA. The CDR3 coding sequence is TGCAGCGTCAACAGGGGGCAGGCTGAAGCTTTCTTT. Amino acids: CSVNRGQAEAFF.

The J gene is TRBJ1-3, the V gene TRBV29-1; 8 nucleotides match TRBD1. Germline V gene lookup returns CDR1 SQVTM and CDR2 ANQGSEA. Germline trimming cut 5 bases from V and 3 bases from J; bases unmatched to any gene: 6. The CDR3 totals 14 residues. The CDR3 nucleotides are TGCAGCGTTAGGCAGGGGGCTTTTGGAAACACCATATATTTT. Its translation: CSVRQGAFGNTIYF.

The chain recombines TRBV20-1 with TRBJ2-7, with D possibly matching TRBD2 (6 bases). Trimming pared 5 bases from V and 7 bases from J, leaving 12 bases between. CDR1 is DFQATT and CDR2 is SNEGSKA in the germline V gene (reference sequence). The CDR3 consists of 11 residues. The CDR3 coding sequence is TGCAGTGCTGTTAGCGGCAGGGAGCAGTACTTC. The encoded protein is CSAVSGREQYF.

This chain links TRBV2 with TRBJ1-1; 10 nucleotides match TRBD1. Trimming removed 4 bases from V and 4 bases from J; junction bases left unmatched: 9. The CDR3 is 16 residues long. Germline values: CDR1 SNHLY, CDR2 FYNNEI. This CDR3 is CASSALGTGEGTEAFF. Here the CDR3 DNA reads TGTGCCAGCAGTGCCCTAGGGACAGGGGAGGGCACTGAAGCTTTCTTT.

CDR3 in DNA: TGCGCCAGCAGCCAAGCTAGGTTGCTCGGTGAAGAGACCCAGTACTTC. Protein product: CASSQARLLGEETQYF. The rearrangement joins TRBV4-1 to TRBJ2-5; D is uncertain. This CDR3 contains 16 residues. The germline V and J ends were trimmed by 1 base and 3 bases, with 15 bases remaining between them. Germline V lookup: CDR1 MGHRA, CDR2 YSYEKL.

The chain carries TRBV7-9 and TRBJ1-5; no clear D. The germline V and J ends were trimmed by 5 bases and 7 bases, with 9 bases remaining between them. The length of the CDR3 is 12 residues. The germline V gene encodes CDR1 SEHNR and CDR2 FQNEAQ (reference sequence). The CDR3 coding sequence is TGTGCCAGCAGCCCCGACCCGCAGCCCCAGCATTTT. This sequence encodes CASSPDPQPQHF. The full variable domain, its missing parts supplied by reference TRBV7-9 and TRBJ1-5, is DTGVSQNPRHKITKRGQNVTFRCDPISEHNRLYWYRQTLGQGPEFLTYFQNEAQLEKSRLLSDRFSAERPKGSFSTLEIQRTEQGDSAMYLCASSPDPQPQHFGDGTRLSIL.

The chain links TRBV18 to TRBJ1-6; D is undetermined. This CDR3 contains 13 residues. V was cut by 2 bases and J by 7 bases, with 6 bases left in between. From germline, CDR1 is KGHSH and CDR2 LQKENI. This chain's CDR3 is CASSPSTNSPLHF. In nucleotides, the CDR3 is TGTGCCAGCTCACCAAGTACAAATTCACCCCTCCACTTT.

This clone was counted only a few times. The chain couples TRBV7-9 to TRBJ1-4; D perhaps matches TRBD1 (6 bases). V was trimmed by 5 bases and J by 3 bases, leaving 16 bases between them. Per the germline V gene, CDR1 is SEHNR and CDR2 is FQNEAQ (reference sequence). The CDR3 runs 16 residues. The CDR3: CASSDSRGLANEKLFF. CDR3 coding DNA: TGTGCCAGCAGCGATTCCAGGGGTCTTGCTAATGAAAAACTGTTTTTT.

The gene calls are TRBV7-9 and TRBJ2-6; D possibly matches TRBD1 or TRBD2 (5 bases each). Trimming shortened V by 5 bases and J by 2 bases, and 16 bases separated the two germline ends. Germline CDR1 is SEHNR and CDR2 is FQNEAQ (reference sequence). This CDR3 contains 17 residues. The CDR3 nucleotides read TGTGCCAGCAGCCCTGGTGGGGGTTTCGCTGGGGCCAACGTCCTGACTTTC. Translating gives CASSPGGGFAGANVLTF.

V usage is TRBV9 and J usage is TRBJ2-1; 10 nucleotides line up with TRBD2. The CDR3 covers 15 residues. Germline V gives CDR1 SGDLS, CDR2 YYNGEE. V was pared by 4 bases and J by 8 bases, with 9 bases of the junction left unmatched. CDR3 loop: CASSSLAGASYEQFF. The CDR3 DNA reads as TGTGCCAGCAGCTCGCTAGCGGGAGCCTCATATGAGCAGTTCTTC. The whole variable domain, filled in from reference TRBV9 and TRBJ2-1, reads DSGVTQTPKHLITATGQRVTLRCSPRSGDLSVYWYQQSLDQGLQFLIQYYNGEERAKGNILERFSAQQFPDLHSELNLSSLELGDSALYFCASSSLAGASYEQFFGPGTRLTVL.

The chain carries TRBV9 and TRBJ2-2; no firm D call. With 1 base removed from V and 2 bases from J, the gap between germline ends came to 6 bases. The CDR3 sequence is 14 residues long. CDR1 is SGDLS and CDR2 is YYNGEE in the germline V gene. This CDR3 is CASSVFSNTGELFF. DNA of the CDR3: TGTGCCAGCAGCGTATTCTCTAACACCGGGGAGCTGTTTTTT.

This chain uses TRBV27 with TRBJ2-2, with TRBD2 matching 11 bases. Germline CDR1 reads MNHEY; CDR2 reads SMNVEV (reference sequence). The V segment lost 1 base and the J segment 5 bases; nucleotides outside the gene matches: 27. CDR3 length: 24 residues. The CDR3 region is CASSLFTAWGGTSGSPGPTGELFF. The DNA of the CDR3 is TGTGCCAGCAGTTTATTCACGGCGTGGGGTGGCACTAGCGGGAGCCCCGGGCCTACCGGGGAGCTGTTTTTT.

CDR3 in amino acids: CASSRGAQETQYF. Here the CDR3 DNA reads TGTGCCAGCTCGCGGGGGGCACAAGAGACCCAGTACTTC. This sequence joins TRBV18 and TRBJ2-5; 8 bases fit TRBD2. The V segment lost 6 bases and the J segment 2 bases; nucleotides outside the gene matches: 2. This CDR3 is built from 13 residues. Germline V gives CDR1 KGHSH, CDR2 LQKENI.

This chain joins TRBV6-6 and TRBJ1-2, with no clear D. The ends were cut back, 7 bases at V and 5 bases at J, with 8 bases in the middle. This CDR3 contains 11 residues. Germline CDR1 reads MNHNY; CDR2 reads SVGAGI (reference sequence). As DNA, the CDR3 is TGTGCCAGCACCTCGAGATATGGCTACACCTTC. This encodes CASTSRYGYTF.

The V and J genes are TRBV7-2 and TRBJ2-1; weak D call: TRBD2 (6 bases). Germline V gives CDR1 SGHTA, CDR2 FQGNSA. Trimming removed 1 base from V and 6 bases from J, with 13 bases in between. This CDR3 contains 15 residues. The CDR3 here is CASSLGDLGGNEQFF. The CDR3, as DNA: TGTGCCAGCAGCTTAGGCGACTTGGGGGGCAATGAGCAGTTCTTC. Together with reference TRBV7-2 and TRBJ2-1, the CDR3 gives the full variable domain: GAGVSQSPSNKVTEKGKDVELRCDPISGHTALYWYRQSLGQGLEFLIYFQGNSAPDKSGLPSDRFSAERTGGSVSTLTIQRTQQEDSAVYLCASSLGDLGGNEQFFGPGTRLTVL.

This clone was counted a few times. This chain connects TRBV10-3 to TRBJ1-6; no reliable D call. Deletions cut 2 bases from V and 11 bases from J, with 4 bases between. Germline loops: CDR1 ENHRY, CDR2 SYGVKD. This CDR3 is built from 11 residues. The CDR3 loop is CAISEGAPLHF. The CDR3 DNA is TGTGCCATCAGTGAGGGAGCACCCCTCCACTTT.